The T cell receptor (beta chain) described here comes from a study of T cells in Graves' hyperthyroidism and ophthalmopathy. The TCR beta CDR3 regions underwent amplification using RNA transcripts as the source. An initial round of RT-PCR targeting the TCR CDR3 relied on the HTBI primer set. TCRdb recomputed calls from the multiplex PCR reads with MiXCR, one row per CDR3 protein. Here the sample spans approximately 590,000 distinct CDR3 sequences, 35% to 55% being singletons. The germline CDR1 and CDR2 sequences are LNHDA and SQIVND (reference sequence). The CDR3 extends over 16 amino acids. V lost 7 bases to trimming and J lost 0 bases, with 13 bases between them. This clonotype was observed many times. Reasons for excluding patients were uncontrolled infection, other autoimmune disease, pregnancy or lactation. Clinical symptoms, serum thyroxine, TRAb, thyroid ultrasound and orbital computed tomography established diagnosis.

What was sequenced was peripheral blood or thyroid tissue (not recorded which). This rearrangement joins TRBV19 to TRBJ2-6; TRBD2 is a possible D gene (6 bases). This TCR derives from a woman between 18 and 29 years old with Graves' hyperthyroidism. The CDR3 region is CASKPAGRSGANVLTF. DNA of the CDR3: TGTGCCAGTAAACCAGCGGGCCGCTCTGGGGCCAACGTCCTGACTTTC. The entire variable domain, with the rest obtained from reference TRBV19 and TRBJ2-6, is as follows: DGGITQSPKYLFRKEGQNVTLSCEQNLNHDAMYWYRQDPGQGLRLIYYSQIVNDFQKGDIAEGYSVSREKKESFPLTVTSAQKNPTAFYLCASKPAGRSGANVLTFGAGSRLTVL.